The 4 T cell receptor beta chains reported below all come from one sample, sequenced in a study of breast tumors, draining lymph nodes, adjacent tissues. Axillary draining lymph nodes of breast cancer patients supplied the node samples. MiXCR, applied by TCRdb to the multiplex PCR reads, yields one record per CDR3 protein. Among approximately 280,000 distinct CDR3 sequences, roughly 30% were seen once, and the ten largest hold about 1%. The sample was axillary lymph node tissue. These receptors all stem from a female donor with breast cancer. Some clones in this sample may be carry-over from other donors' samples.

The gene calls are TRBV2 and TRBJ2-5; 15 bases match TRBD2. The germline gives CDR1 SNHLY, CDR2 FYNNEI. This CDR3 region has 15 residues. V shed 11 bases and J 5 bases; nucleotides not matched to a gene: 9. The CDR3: CAGDAGTSGRETQYF. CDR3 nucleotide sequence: TGTGCCGGGGACGCCGGGACTAGCGGGAGGGAGACCCAGTACTTC.

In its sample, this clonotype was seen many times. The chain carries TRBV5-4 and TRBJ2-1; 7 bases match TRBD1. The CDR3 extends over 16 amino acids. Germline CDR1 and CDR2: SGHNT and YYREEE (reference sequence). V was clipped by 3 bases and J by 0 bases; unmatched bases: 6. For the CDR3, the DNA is TGTGCCAGCAGCTCTCGGACAGGCCTCTCCTACAATGAGCAGTTCTTC. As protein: CASSSRTGLSYNEQFF.

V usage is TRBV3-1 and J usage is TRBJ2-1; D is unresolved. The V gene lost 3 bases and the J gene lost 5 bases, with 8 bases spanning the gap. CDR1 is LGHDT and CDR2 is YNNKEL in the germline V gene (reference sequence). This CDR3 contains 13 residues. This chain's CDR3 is CASSQGSNNEQFF. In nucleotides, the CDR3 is TGTGCCAGCAGCCAGGGTAGCAACAATGAGCAGTTCTTC.

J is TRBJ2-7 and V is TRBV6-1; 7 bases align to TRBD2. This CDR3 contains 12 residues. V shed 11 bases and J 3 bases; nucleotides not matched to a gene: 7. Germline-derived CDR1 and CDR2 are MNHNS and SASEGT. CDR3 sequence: CAGRTRFYEQYF. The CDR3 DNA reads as TGTGCCGGACGGACTAGATTCTACGAGCAGTACTTC.